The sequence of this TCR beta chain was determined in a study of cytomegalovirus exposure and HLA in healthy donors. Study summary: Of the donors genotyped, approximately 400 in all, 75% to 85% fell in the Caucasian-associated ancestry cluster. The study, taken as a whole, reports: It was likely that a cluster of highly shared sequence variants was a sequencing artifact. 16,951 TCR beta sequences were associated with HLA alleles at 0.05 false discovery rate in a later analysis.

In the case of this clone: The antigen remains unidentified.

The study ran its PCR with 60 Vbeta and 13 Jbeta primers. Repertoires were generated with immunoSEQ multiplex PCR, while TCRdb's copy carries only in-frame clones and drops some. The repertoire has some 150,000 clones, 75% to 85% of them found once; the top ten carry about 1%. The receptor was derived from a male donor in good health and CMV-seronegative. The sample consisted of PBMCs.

The CDR3 nucleotides are TGTGCCAGCAGCTTTGGACTAGCGGGGGGGCCTAGCACAGATACGCAGTATTTT. This codes for CASSFGLAGGPSTDTQYF. V gene TRBV5-4 combines with J gene TRBJ2-3, with 15 bases matching TRBD2. Germline values: CDR1 SGHNT, CDR2 YYREEE (reference sequence). CDR3 length: 18 residues. V lost 2 bases, J lost 0 bases, and 4 bases stayed unmatched. The variable domain in full, with the rest retrieved from reference TRBV5-4 and TRBJ2-3, is ETGVTQSPTHLIKTRGQQVTLRCSSQSGHNTVSWYQQALGQGPQFIFQYYREEENGRGNFPPRFSGLQFPNYSSELNVNALELDDSALYLCASSFGLAGGPSTDTQYFGPGTRLTVL.